The rows below give T cell receptor beta chains drawn from one sample of a study of CD8+CD57+ T cells in acquired aplastic anemia. TCRdb re-analysed the reads in MiXCR, keeping a single row per CDR3 protein. The top ten clones hold 40% to 50% of a sample with about 180,000 distinct CDR3 sequences, 63% of them seen once. The sequenced material came from sorted CD4+, CD8+, or CD8+CD57+ T cells (not recorded which) from PBMCs. These receptors were obtained from a human donor with aplastic anemia. Both conserved end residues are part of each CDR3. The order of the fields is J gene, CDR3 length, D gene, clone size, V gene, CDR3 DNA, CDR3 protein. The D gene is left open where the match is weak. Expanded clones are given a class, and other clones once, few, many or no size at all.

J: TRBJ2-3
length: 13
D: TRBD2
size: -
V: TRBV20-1
DNA: TGCAGTGCCCTGAGCGGGAGTTTCGGTACGCAGTATTTT
CDR3: CSALSGSFGTQYF

J: TRBJ1-3
length: 15
D: TRBD1
size: many
V: TRBV10-1
DNA: TGCGCCAGCAGTGCCGGGACAGGGTCTGGAAACACCATATATTTT
CDR3: CASSAGTGSGNTIYF

J: TRBJ2-7
length: 14
D: -
size: once
V: TRBV12-3/TRBV12-4
DNA: TGTGCCAGCAGTTTAGGGCTCAGGCGCGACGAGCAGTACTTC
CDR3: CASSLGLRRDEQYF

J: TRBJ2-2
length: 15
D: TRBD1
size: once
V: TRBV15
DNA: TGTGCCACCAGCAGAATTACAGGGGTTAACGGGGAGCTGTTTTTT
CDR3: CATSRITGVNGELFF

J: TRBJ1-1
length: 11
D: -
size: many
V: TRBV20-1
DNA: TGCAGTGCTAGAGAGCAAGAGAAAGCTTTCTTT
CDR3: CSAREQEKAFF

J: TRBJ2-1
length: 15
D: -
size: -
V: TRBV7-2
DNA: TGCGCCAGCAGCCTCCCCCCCTTAAGTTTCAATGAGCAGTTCTTC
CDR3: CASSLPPLSFNEQFF

J: TRBJ2-7
length: 13
D: -
size: medium-sized
V: TRBV19
DNA: TGTGCCAGTAGTATAGAGGGTCCCCGTCGGCAGTACTTC
CDR3: CASSIEGPRRQYF

J: TRBJ2-2
length: 15
D: -
size: few
V: TRBV7-7
DNA: TGTGCCAGCAGCTTGGGGACTGCGAACACCGGGGAGCTGTTTTTT
CDR3: CASSLGTANTGELFF

J: TRBJ1-2
length: 14
D: -
size: many
V: TRBV4-2
DNA: TGTGCCAGCAGCCAAGATTGGAGGGACTATGGCTACACCTTC
CDR3: CASSQDWRDYGYTF

J: TRBJ2-4
length: 11
D: -
size: -
V: TRBV7-9
DNA: TGTGCCAGCAGCCCGCGGGGCATTCAGTACTTC
CDR3: CASSPRGIQYF

J: TRBJ1-6
length: 14
D: -
size: many
V: TRBV12-3/TRBV12-4
DNA: TGTGCCAGCAGTTTATCTCCGGGGAATTCACCCCTCCACTTT
CDR3: CASSLSPGNSPLHF

J: TRBJ2-7
length: 15
D: -
size: -
V: TRBV10-1
DNA: TGCGCCAGCAGTGAGGCCCCCCGGGGAGTCGACGAGCAGTACTTC
CDR3: CASSEAPRGVDEQYF

J: TRBJ1-1
length: 17
D: -
size: -
V: TRBV20-1
DNA: TGCAGGAGAAATCGGGGAGGACGGAACCCAATGAACACTGAAGCTTTCTTT
CDR3: CRRNRGGRNPMNTEAFF

J: TRBJ2-2
length: 12
D: -
size: many
V: TRBV19
DNA: TGTGCCAGTAGCTTTAGCGGTGAGGAGCTGTTTTTT
CDR3: CASSFSGEELFF

J: TRBJ2-5
length: 17
D: -
size: -
V: TRBV20-1
DNA: TGCAGTGCATCCTACAGGGAGGCTCCGCCAAACGAAGAGACCCAGAACTTC
CDR3: CSASYREAPPNEETQNF